This entry lists 29 T cell receptor beta chains sequenced from one sample in a study of blood T cell repertoires in COVID-19. Generated by immunoSEQ multiplex PCR, the TCRdb table keeps only in-frame clones and is missing some. Of around 40,000 clones listed, under 85% are singletons. Material: peripheral blood. The receptors originated from a woman aged 80 or over with acute or convalescent COVID-19.

The chain has TRBV10-3 and TRBJ1-2; 7 bases match TRBD1. CDR1 and CDR2 (germline): ENHRY, SYGVKD. The CDR3 contains 15 residues. V lost 9 bases to trimming and J lost 4 bases; unmatched junction nucleotides: 14. CDR3 loop: CAMTDTAGGSYGYTF. The DNA for the CDR3 is TGTGCCATGACAGACACGGCAGGGGGTTCCTATGGCTACACCTTC.

The rearrangement joins TRBV7-2 to TRBJ2-7; a weak D match, TRBD2 (6 bases). Trimming removed 1 base from V and 3 bases from J, with 10 bases in between. The CDR3 loop spans 14 amino acids. Looked up from germline, CDR1 is SGHTA and CDR2 is FQGNSA. In nucleotides, the CDR3 is TGTGCCAGCAGCTTAGACGGGAGTTACTACGAGCAGTACTTC. It encodes CASSLDGSYYEQYF. The full variable domain, rest sourced from reference TRBV7-2 and TRBJ2-7, is GAGVSQSPSNKVTEKGKDVELRCDPISGHTALYWYRQSLGQGLEFLIYFQGNSAPDKSGLPSDRFSAERTGGSVSTLTIQRTQQEDSAVYLCASSLDGSYYEQYFGPGTRLTVT.

This clone has just one count. The chain employs TRBV5-1 and TRBJ2-1; 14 nucleotides align to TRBD2. The V gene end was trimmed by 4 bases and the J gene end by 0 bases; junction bases not matched to a gene: 6. CDR3 length equals 18 residues. CDR1 SGHRS and CDR2 YFSETQ come from the germline V gene. CDR3 protein: CASSPMGTSGSSYNEQFF. DNA of the CDR3: TGCGCCAGCAGCCCAATGGGGACTAGCGGGAGCTCCTACAATGAGCAGTTCTTC.

This chain joins TRBV6-1 and TRBJ1-1, with 12 bases matching TRBD1. The germline V gene has CDR1 MNHNS and CDR2 SASEGT. The CDR3 is 16 residues long. The trim removed 4 bases at V and 5 bases at J, leaving 8 bases unmatched. Here the CDR3 DNA reads TGTGCCAGCAGTGTCCGGGACAGGGGGCAGGTAACTGAAGCTTTCTTT. Translation gives CASSVRDRGQVTEAFF.

The chain combines TRBV2 with TRBJ1-1, with 7 bases fitting TRBD1. The V segment lost 9 bases and the J segment 0 bases; nucleotides outside the gene matches: 7. From germline, CDR1 is SNHLY and CDR2 FYNNEI. The CDR3 sequence is 14 residues long. CDR3 sequence: CASTIDRVNTEAFF. In DNA form, the CDR3 reads TGTGCCAGTACCATAGACAGGGTGAACACTGAAGCTTTCTTT.

This clone was counted a few times. The chain has TRBV2 and TRBJ2-7; 10 positions match TRBD1. This CDR3 comprises 13 residues. V lost 6 bases, J lost 5 bases, and 4 bases stayed unmatched. Germline V gene sequence: CDR1 SNHLY, CDR2 FYNNEI. The CDR3 reads CASRDRGIDEQYF. The CDR3 DNA follows: TGTGCCAGCAGGGACAGGGGGATCGACGAGCAGTACTTC.

The chain has TRBV9 and TRBJ2-1; 9 bases align to TRBD2. Germline assignment: CDR1 SGDLS and CDR2 YYNGEE. V shed 0 bases and J 1 base; nucleotides not matched to a gene: 11. The CDR3 covers 19 residues. Written as DNA, the CDR3 is TGTGCCAGCAGCGTAGCGGGGGGAGGTAGCGGGAGTTCCTACAATGAGCAGTTCTTC. It specifies CASSVAGGGSGSSYNEQFF.

The V gene is TRBV9, the J gene TRBJ2-5; TRBD2 is a possible D gene (6 bases). With 4 bases removed from V and 1 base from J, the gap between germline ends came to 17 bases. The CDR3 loop spans 16 amino acids. CDR1 SGDLS and CDR2 YYNGEE come from the germline V gene. CDR3 DNA: TGTGCCAGCAGCTCCCCCCAGGCTAGCGCCCAAGAGACCCAGTACTTC. It encodes CASSSPQASAQETQYF.

V and J are TRBV9 and TRBJ2-5; 10 bases agree with TRBD2. Germline lookup yields CDR1 SGDLS and CDR2 YYNGEE. After removal of 0 bases from V and 4 bases from J, the junction contained 6 bases not matched to a gene. This CDR3 is 16 amino acids long. In DNA, the CDR3 is TGTGCCAGCAGCGTAGGGGCTAGCGGGAGTGTAGAGACCCAGTACTTC. It codes for CASSVGASGSVETQYF. Drawing the rest from reference TRBV9 and TRBJ2-5, the complete variable domain is DSGVTQTPKHLITATGQRVTLRCSPRSGDLSVYWYQQSLDQGLQFLIQYYNGEERAKGNILERFSAQQFPDLHSELNLSSLELGDSALYFCASSVGASGSVETQYFGPGTRLLVL.

The chain has TRBV7-2 and TRBJ2-3; 13 bases match TRBD2. The germline gives CDR1 SGHTA, CDR2 FQGNSA. J lost 7 bases, V lost 5 bases, and 6 bases had no gene match. The CDR3 has 15 amino acids. As DNA, the CDR3 is TGTGCCAGCAGCAGTCGACTAGCGGGAGGTAATACGCAGTATTTT. This sequence encodes CASSSRLAGGNTQYF.

The chain couples TRBV12-3 or TRBV12-4 to TRBJ2-7; 8 positions agree with TRBD2. The V gene end was trimmed by 3 bases and the J gene end by 5 bases; junction bases not matched to a gene: 3. The CDR3 totals 13 residues. The chain's CDR3 is CASSFQRENEQYF. For the CDR3, the DNA is TGTGCCAGCAGTTTTCAGCGGGAGAACGAGCAGTACTTC.

J is TRBJ1-2 and V is TRBV3-1 (or the pseudogene TRBV3-2); a weak D match, TRBD1 (5 bases). Trimming cost V 7 bases and J 6 bases, with 15 bases left between them. The CDR3 spans 13 residues. CDR1 LGHDT and CDR2 YNNKEL come from the germline V gene (reference sequence). The CDR3 here is CASTGQGANGYTF. CDR3 DNA: TGTGCCAGCACGGGCCAGGGCGCCAATGGCTACACCTTC.

V usage is TRBV7-2 and J usage is TRBJ2-3; 10 bases line up with TRBD2. From germline, CDR1 is SGHTA and CDR2 FQGNSA. Trimming took 1 base from V and 5 from J; bases not matched to a gene: 6. CDR3 length equals 16 residues. The DNA of the CDR3 is TGTGCCAGCAGCTTAGGCCTAGCGGGAGTGTTAGATACGCAGTATTTT. Its protein is CASSLGLAGVLDTQYF.

The rearrangement joins TRBV7-3 to TRBJ2-3; 11 positions match TRBD1. In germline, CDR1 is SGHTA, CDR2 FQGTGA. V shed 5 bases, J shed 3 bases, and the junction held 1 base outside the gene matches. CDR3 length: 14 residues. This chain's CDR3 is CASSRDRGTDTQYF. CDR3 sequence (DNA): TGTGCCAGCAGCCGGGACAGGGGGACAGATACGCAGTATTTT. Based on the CDR3 plus reference TRBV7-3 and TRBJ2-3, the full variable domain is GAGVSQTPSNKVTEKGKYVELRCDPISGHTALYWYRQSLGQGPEFLIYFQGTGAADDSGLPNDRFFAVRPEGSVSTLKIQRTERGDSAVYLCASSRDRGTDTQYFGPGTRLTVL.

The chain uses TRBV2 and TRBJ1-1, with D perhaps matching TRBD1 (6 bases). There are 12 residues in the CDR3. Trimming removed 8 bases at V and 5 bases at J, with 12 bases between. Germline assignment: CDR1 SNHLY and CDR2 FYNNEI. The CDR3 region has the DNA TGTGCCAGCCGAGGGGGTTATACTGAAGCTTTCTTT. It encodes CASRGGYTEAFF. Looking up the rest from reference TRBV2 and TRBJ1-1 gives the full variable domain: EPEVTQTPSHQVTQMGQEVILRCVPISNHLYFYWYRQILGQKVEFLVSFYNNEISEKSEIFDDQFSVERPDGSNFTLKIRSTKLEDSAMYFCASRGGYTEAFFGQGTRLTVV.

This clone was observed a few times. The genes are TRBV7-3 and TRBJ2-1, with 8 bases that match TRBD2. The CDR3 spans 18 residues. Unmatched junction bases numbered 13, after V lost 0 bases and J lost 6 bases. Germline-derived CDR1 and CDR2 are SGHTA and FQGTGA. The CDR3 here is CASSLTPGVGRGGNEQFF. CDR3 nucleotide sequence: TGTGCCAGCAGCTTAACACCGGGAGTCGGGAGGGGAGGCAATGAGCAGTTCTTC.

The chain uses TRBV6-5 and TRBJ1-1; D is possibly TRBD1 (6 bases). CDR3 length equals 12 residues. V was cut by 8 bases and J by 5 bases, with 12 bases left in between. The germline gives CDR1 MNHEY, CDR2 SVGAGI. The CDR3 is CASHRVQTEAFF. CDR3 DNA: TGTGCCAGCCACAGGGTGCAAACTGAAGCTTTCTTT.

The rearrangement links TRBV6-5 to TRBJ2-5; D may be TRBD1 (5 bases). The CDR3 totals 13 residues. From germline, CDR1 is MNHEY and CDR2 SVGAGI. V lost 0 bases and J 4 bases, leaving 6 bases between the germline ends. The CDR3 loop reads CASSYSQGETQYF. CDR3 DNA sequence: TGTGCCAGCAGTTACTCCCAGGGAGAGACCCAGTACTTC.

This clone showed up just a few times. The rearrangement links TRBV29-1 to TRBJ2-1, with 7 bases that match TRBD1. V was clipped by 4 bases and J by 4 bases; unmatched bases: 7. Germline V gene sequence: CDR1 SQVTM, CDR2 ANQGSEA. This CDR3 has 14 amino acids. The CDR3 nucleotides are TGCAGCGTTGTCCCCTGGGACAGTTACAATGAGCAGTTCTTC. This sequence encodes CSVVPWDSYNEQFF.

The table lists this clone with a few counts. The chain uses TRBV5-1 and TRBJ2-3; a possible D gene is TRBD1 (5 bases). Germline lookup yields CDR1 SGHRS and CDR2 YFSETQ. V was shortened by 0 bases and J by 4 bases, with 6 bases between the two germline ends. CDR3 size: 13 residues. CDR3 DNA: TGCGCCAGCAGCTTGGCAGGGCCAGATACGCAGTATTTT. Its translation is CASSLAGPDTQYF. The full variable domain, rest sourced from reference TRBV5-1 and TRBJ2-3, is KAGVTQTPRYLIKTRGQQVTLSCSPISGHRSVSWYQQTPGQGLQFLFEYFSETQRNKGNFPGRFSGRQFSNSRSEMNVSTLELGDSALYLCASSLAGPDTQYFGPGTRLTVL.

The chain combines TRBV18 with TRBJ1-5; 9 bases map to TRBD1. Trimming took 0 bases from V and 6 from J; bases not matched to a gene: 3. Germline V lookup: CDR1 KGHSH, CDR2 LQKENI. The CDR3 is made up of 15 amino acids. CDR3 in amino acids: CASSPPGTGFQPQHF. Here the CDR3 DNA reads TGTGCCAGCTCACCACCGGGGACAGGGTTTCAGCCCCAGCATTTT.

This clone was recorded a few times. V is TRBV6-1 and J is TRBJ2-1, with 7 bases aligning to TRBD2. The germline gives CDR1 MNHNS, CDR2 SASEGT. The J segment lost 12 bases and the V segment lost 1 base, leaving 3 bases of the junction unmatched. The CDR3 spans 12 residues. The CDR3 here is CASSEERGRQFF. CDR3 bases: TGTGCCAGCAGTGAAGAGCGGGGCCGGCAGTTCTTC.

The gene calls are TRBV6-5 and TRBJ2-1; 8 bases match TRBD2. The CDR3 extends over 14 amino acids. Germline V lookup: CDR1 MNHEY, CDR2 SVGAGI. The V segment lost 7 bases and the J segment 2 bases; nucleotides outside the gene matches: 4. CDR3: CASNSGLAYNEQFF. The DNA for the CDR3 is TGTGCCAGCAATTCGGGACTAGCCTACAATGAGCAGTTCTTC.

The V call is TRBV7-6, the J call TRBJ2-5, with 10 bases lining up with TRBD2. CDR3 length: 15 amino acids. Looked up from germline, CDR1 is SGHVS and CDR2 is FNYEAQ. The J segment lost 5 bases and the V segment lost 0 bases, leaving 3 bases of the junction unmatched. The CDR3 sequence: CASSLAPTSGETQYF. DNA of the CDR3: TGTGCCAGCAGCTTAGCGCCGACTAGCGGGGAGACCCAGTACTTC.

This clone was counted a single time. The gene calls are TRBV5-4 and TRBJ2-7; 9 nucleotides line up with TRBD1. The CDR3 has 14 amino acids. Germline CDR1 SGHNT, CDR2 YYREEE (reference sequence). V was clipped by 3 bases and J by 7 bases; unmatched bases: 8. The CDR3 nucleotides are TGTGCCAGCAGCTCCGGGACAGGGAGATATGAGCAGTACTTC. This translates into CASSSGTGRYEQYF.

The genes are TRBV19 and TRBJ2-5, with 8 bases identical to TRBD2. Germline values: CDR1 LNHDA, CDR2 SQIVND (reference sequence). CDR3 length: 14 amino acids. Trimming cost V 3 bases and J 5 bases; bases outside gene matches: 5. The CDR3 nucleotides read TGTGCCAGTAGTATGCGGAGCGGGAGTGAGACCCAGTACTTC. Translating gives CASSMRSGSETQYF.

The chain links TRBV20-1 to TRBJ1-6, with D maybe TRBD1 (5 bases). CDR1 is DFQATT and CDR2 is SNEGSKA in the germline V gene (reference sequence). The V end lost 3 bases, the J end lost 9 bases, and 21 bases lay between the germline ends. The CDR3 length is 16 residues. For the CDR3, the DNA is TGCAGTGCTAGTAGTCCGGGGCGGGGGGGAGGTTCACCCCTCCACTTT. This translates into CSASSPGRGGGSPLHF.

The chain couples TRBV19 to TRBJ1-6, with D possibly matching TRBD1 (5 bases). Germline V lookup: CDR1 LNHDA, CDR2 SQIVND (reference sequence). V shed 6 bases and J shed 6 bases, with 12 bases lying between them. The CDR3 sequence is 14 residues long. The CDR3 spells CASSTRTPNSPLHF. CDR3 nucleotide sequence: TGTGCCAGTAGCACCCGGACACCTAATTCACCCCTCCACTTT. Supplemented by reference TRBV19 and TRBJ1-6, the full variable domain reads DGGITQSPKYLFRKEGQNVTLSCEQNLNHDAMYWYRQDPGQGLRLIYYSQIVNDFQKGDIAEGYSVSREKKESFPLTVTSAQKNPTAFYLCASSTRTPNSPLHFGNGTRLTVT.

This chain connects TRBV19 to TRBJ1-5, with 10 bases aligning to TRBD1. After removal of 5 bases from V and 6 bases from J, the junction contained 1 base not matched to a gene. The CDR3 consists of 13 residues. The germline gives CDR1 LNHDA, CDR2 SQIVND (reference sequence). The chain's CDR3 is CASSRQGAQPQHF. The DNA for the CDR3 is TGTGCCAGTAGTCGACAGGGGGCTCAGCCCCAGCATTTT.